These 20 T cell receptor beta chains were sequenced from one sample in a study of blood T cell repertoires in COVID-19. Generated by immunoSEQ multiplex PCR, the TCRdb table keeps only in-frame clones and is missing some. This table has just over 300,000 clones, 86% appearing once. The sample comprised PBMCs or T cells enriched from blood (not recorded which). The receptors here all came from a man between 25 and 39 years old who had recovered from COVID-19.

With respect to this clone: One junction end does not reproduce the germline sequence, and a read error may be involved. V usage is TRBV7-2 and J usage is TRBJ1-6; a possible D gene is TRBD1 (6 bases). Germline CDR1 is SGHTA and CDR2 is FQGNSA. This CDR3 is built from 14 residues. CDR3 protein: CASSLALGTFPSLF. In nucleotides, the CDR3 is TGTGCCAGCAGCTTAGCGCTTGGGACATTCCCCTCACTCTTT.

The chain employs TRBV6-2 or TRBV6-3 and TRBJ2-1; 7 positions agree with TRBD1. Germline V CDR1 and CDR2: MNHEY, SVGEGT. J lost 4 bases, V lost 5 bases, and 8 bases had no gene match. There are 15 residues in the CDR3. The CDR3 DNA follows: TGTGCCAGCAGTCACCCGGGACAGAAGTACAATGAGCAGTTCTTC. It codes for CASSHPGQKYNEQFF.

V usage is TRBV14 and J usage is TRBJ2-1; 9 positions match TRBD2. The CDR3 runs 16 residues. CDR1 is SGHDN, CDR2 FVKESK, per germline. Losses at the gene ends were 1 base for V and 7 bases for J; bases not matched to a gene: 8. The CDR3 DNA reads TGTGCCAGCAGCCAAGCGGGTAGCGGGAGCTGGAATGAGCAGTTCTTC. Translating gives CASSQAGSGSWNEQFF.

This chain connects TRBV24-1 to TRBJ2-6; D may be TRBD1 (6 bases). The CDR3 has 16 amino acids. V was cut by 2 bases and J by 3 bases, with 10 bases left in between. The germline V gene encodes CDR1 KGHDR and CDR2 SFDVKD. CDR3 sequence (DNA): TGTGCCACCAGTGATTGGGGGCGCGGTGGGGCCAACGTCCTGACTTTC. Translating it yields CATSDWGRGGANVLTF.

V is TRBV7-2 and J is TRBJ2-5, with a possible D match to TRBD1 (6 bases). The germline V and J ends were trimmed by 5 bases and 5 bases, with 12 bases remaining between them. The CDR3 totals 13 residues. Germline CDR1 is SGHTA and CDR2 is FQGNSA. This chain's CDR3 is CASSDGQRETQYF. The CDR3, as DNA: TGTGCCAGCAGCGACGGACAGCGGGAGACCCAGTACTTC.

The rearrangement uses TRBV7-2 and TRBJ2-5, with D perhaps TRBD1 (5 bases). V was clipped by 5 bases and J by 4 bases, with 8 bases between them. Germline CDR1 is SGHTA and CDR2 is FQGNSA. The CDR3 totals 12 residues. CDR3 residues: CASSPGSETQYF. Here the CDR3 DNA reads TGTGCCAGCAGCCCAGGGTCAGAGACCCAGTACTTC.

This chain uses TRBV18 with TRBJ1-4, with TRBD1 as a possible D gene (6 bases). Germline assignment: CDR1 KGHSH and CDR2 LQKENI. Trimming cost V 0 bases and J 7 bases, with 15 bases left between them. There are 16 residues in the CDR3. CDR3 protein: CASSPPGQNMGEKLFF. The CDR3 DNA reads TGTGCCAGCTCACCACCCGGACAGAACATGGGTGAAAAACTGTTTTTT.

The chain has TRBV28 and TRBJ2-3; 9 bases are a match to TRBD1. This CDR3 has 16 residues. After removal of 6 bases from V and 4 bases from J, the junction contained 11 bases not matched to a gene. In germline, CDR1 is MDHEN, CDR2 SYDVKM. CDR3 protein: CASRRITGGASDTQYF. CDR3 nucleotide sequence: TGTGCCAGCAGGAGGATAACAGGGGGCGCGTCAGATACGCAGTATTTT. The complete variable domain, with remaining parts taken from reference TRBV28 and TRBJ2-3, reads DVKVTQSSRYLVKRTGEKVFLECVQDMDHENMFWYRQDPGLGLRLIYFSYDVKMKEKGDIPEGYSVSREKKERFSLILESASTNQTSMYLCASRRITGGASDTQYFGPGTRLTVL.

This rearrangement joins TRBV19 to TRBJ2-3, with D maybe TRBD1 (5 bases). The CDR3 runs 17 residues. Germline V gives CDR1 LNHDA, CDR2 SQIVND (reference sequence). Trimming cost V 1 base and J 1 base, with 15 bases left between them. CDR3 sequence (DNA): TGTGCCAGTAGTATAGGAGGACATCAACCCCGCACAGATACGCAGTATTTT. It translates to CASSIGGHQPRTDTQYF. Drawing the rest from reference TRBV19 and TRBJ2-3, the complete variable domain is DGGITQSPKYLFRKEGQNVTLSCEQNLNHDAMYWYRQDPGQGLRLIYYSQIVNDFQKGDIAEGYSVSREKKESFPLTVTSAQKNPTAFYLCASSIGGHQPRTDTQYFGPGTRLTVL.

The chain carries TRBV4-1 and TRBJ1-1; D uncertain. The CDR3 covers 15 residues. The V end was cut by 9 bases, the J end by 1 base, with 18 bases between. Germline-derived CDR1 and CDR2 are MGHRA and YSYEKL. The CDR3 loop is CASDRAGGRNTEAFF. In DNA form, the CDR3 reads TGCGCCAGTGATCGGGCCGGAGGAAGGAACACTGAAGCTTTCTTT.

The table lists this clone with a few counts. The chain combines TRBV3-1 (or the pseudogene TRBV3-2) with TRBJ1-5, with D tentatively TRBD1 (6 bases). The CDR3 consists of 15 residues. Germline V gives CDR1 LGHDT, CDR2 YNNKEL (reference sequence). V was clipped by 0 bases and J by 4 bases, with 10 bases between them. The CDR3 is CASSQDWQGNQPQHF. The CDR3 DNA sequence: TGTGCCAGCAGCCAAGATTGGCAGGGGAATCAGCCCCAGCATTTT.

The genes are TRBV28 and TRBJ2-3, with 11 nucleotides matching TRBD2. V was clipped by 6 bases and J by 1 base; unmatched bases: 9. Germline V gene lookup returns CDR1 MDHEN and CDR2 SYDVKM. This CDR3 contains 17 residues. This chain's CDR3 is CASSLTGTSGRTDTQYF. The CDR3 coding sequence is TGTGCCAGCAGCCTGACCGGGACTAGCGGACGCACAGATACGCAGTATTTT.

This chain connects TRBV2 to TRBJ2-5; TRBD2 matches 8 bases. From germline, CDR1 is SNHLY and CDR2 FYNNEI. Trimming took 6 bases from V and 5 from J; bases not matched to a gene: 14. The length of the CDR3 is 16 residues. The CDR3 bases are TGTGCCAGCAGCGGGTCAAGCGGGGGCCGGGCGGAGACCCAGTACTTC. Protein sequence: CASSGSSGGRAETQYF.

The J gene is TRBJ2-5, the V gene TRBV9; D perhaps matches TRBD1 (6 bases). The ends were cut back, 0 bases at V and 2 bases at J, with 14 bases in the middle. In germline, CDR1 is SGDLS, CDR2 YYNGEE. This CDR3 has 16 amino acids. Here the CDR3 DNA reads TGTGCCAGCAGCGTAGGACCTGGACAGAGACAAGAGACCCAGTACTTC. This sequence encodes CASSVGPGQRQETQYF.

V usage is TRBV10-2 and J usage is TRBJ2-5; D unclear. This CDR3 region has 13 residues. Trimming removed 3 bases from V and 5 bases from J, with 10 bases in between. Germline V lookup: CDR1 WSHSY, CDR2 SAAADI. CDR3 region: CASSDPGEETQYF. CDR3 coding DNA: TGCGCCAGCAGTGACCCGGGTGAGGAGACCCAGTACTTC.

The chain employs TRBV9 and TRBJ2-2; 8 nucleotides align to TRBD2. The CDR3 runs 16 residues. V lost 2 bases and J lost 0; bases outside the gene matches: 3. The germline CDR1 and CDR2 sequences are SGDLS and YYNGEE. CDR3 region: CASSVSGTTNTGELFF. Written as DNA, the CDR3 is TGTGCCAGCAGCGTTAGCGGGACGACGAACACCGGGGAGCTGTTTTTT.

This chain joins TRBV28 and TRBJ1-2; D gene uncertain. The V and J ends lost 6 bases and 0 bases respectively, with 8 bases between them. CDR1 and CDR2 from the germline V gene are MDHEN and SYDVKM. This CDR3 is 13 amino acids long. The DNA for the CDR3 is TGTGCCAGCAGCGGGAGGCCTAACTATGGCTACACCTTC. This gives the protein CASSGRPNYGYTF.

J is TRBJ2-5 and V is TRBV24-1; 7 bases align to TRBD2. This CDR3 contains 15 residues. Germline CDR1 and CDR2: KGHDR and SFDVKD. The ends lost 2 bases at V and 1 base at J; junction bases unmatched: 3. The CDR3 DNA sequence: TGTGCCACCAGTGATTCAAGCGGGATCCAAGAGACCCAGTACTTC. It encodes CATSDSSGIQETQYF.

The CDR3 loop reads CASSHRDRQGYTF. As DNA, the CDR3 is TGTGCCAGCAGCCACCGGGACAGGCAAGGCTACACCTTC. This chain joins TRBV3-1 (or the pseudogene TRBV3-2) and TRBJ1-2; 8 positions match TRBD1. This CDR3 has 13 amino acids. Germline CDR1 LGHDT, CDR2 YNNKEL (reference sequence). V lost 3 bases to trimming and J lost 8 bases; unmatched junction nucleotides: 5.

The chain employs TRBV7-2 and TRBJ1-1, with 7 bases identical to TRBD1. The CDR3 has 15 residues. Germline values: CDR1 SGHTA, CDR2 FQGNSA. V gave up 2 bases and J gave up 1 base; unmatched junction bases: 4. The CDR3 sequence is CASSLMGQQNTEAFF. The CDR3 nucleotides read TGTGCCAGCAGCTTAATGGGACAGCAGAACACTGAAGCTTTCTTT.